A selection of T cell receptor beta chains follows, all from one sample in a study of OX40 agonist ivuxolimab in advanced cancers. The method was immunoSEQ multiplex PCR; TCRdb's version includes in-frame clones alone and lacks a portion of them. The sample has about 25,000 clones, roughly 93% seen once. The input for sequencing was CD4+ or CD8+ T cells sorted from blood, taken in a trial of the OX40 agonist ivuxolimab. All receptors come from an adult with an advanced solid tumor such as melanoma, head and neck, liver or kidney cancer. CDR3s include the opening cysteine and the closing phenylalanine or tryptophan. The D gene is left open where the match is weak. Only part of the rows carry a size: once, few, many, or a class if the clone is expanded.

D gene,clone size,V gene,J gene,CDR3 DNA,CDR3 protein
-,-,TRBV7-9,TRBJ1-1,TGTGCCAGCAGCTTAGGGGGGACCGTGCGTGAAGCTTTCTTT,CASSLGGTVREAFF
TRBD1,-,TRBV6-1,TRBJ1-2,TGTGCCAGCAGTGAGAGAGGGACAGGGGCCTCGAGGGGGTATGGCTACACCTTC,CASSERGTGASRGYGYTF
TRBD1,-,TRBV6-5,TRBJ1-4,TGTGCCAGCAGTTCCGGGACAGGGGCTGGAAAACTGTTTTTT,CASSSGTGAGKLFF
TRBD1,-,TRBV18,TRBJ2-5,TGTGCCAGCTCACCAGGACAGGGCATTGGAGAGACCCAGTACTTC,CASSPGQGIGETQYF
TRBD2,-,TRBV7-6,TRBJ2-7,TGTGCCAGCAGCTTAGGAACTAGCGGTACCTACGAGCAGTACTTC,CASSLGTSGTYEQYF
-,-,TRBV2,TRBJ1-2,TGTGCCAGCACCTTGTTGACAGCACCATCCACCTATGGCTACACCTTC,CASTLLTAPSTYGYTF
TRBD1,-,TRBV7-8,TRBJ2-3,TGTGCCAGCAGCCAGCTCCCAGGGGGCAGGACAGATACGCAGTATTTT,CASSQLPGGRTDTQYF
-,once,TRBV6-5,TRBJ2-2,TGTGCCAGCAGCCCACCCACTCTCACCGGGGAGCTGTTTTTT,CASSPPTLTGELFF
-,-,TRBV5-4,TRBJ2-5,TGTGCCAGCAGCATAGAAGAGACCCAGTACTTC,CASSIEETQYF
-,-,TRBV4-3,TRBJ2-7,TGCGCCAGCAGCCGCAGCCGGGACACTAGCTCCTACGAGCAGTACTTC,CASSRSRDTSSYEQYF
-,-,TRBV28,TRBJ2-1,TGTGCCAGCAGTTCAGTGATGGGCAATGAGCAGTTCTTC,CASSSVMGNEQFF
-,-,TRBV11-2,TRBJ2-1,TGTGCCAGCAGCTTAGTGGTATCAGGGGCAGATGGCGATGAGCAGTTCTTC,CASSLVVSGADGDEQFF
TRBD1,-,TRBV19,TRBJ2-7,TGTGCCAGTAGTCGAATGGGACAGGGGGTCTACGAGCAGTACTTC,CASSRMGQGVYEQYF
-,few,TRBV4-2,TRBJ2-7,TGTGCCAGCAGCCAAGGGGCTAGCTTCCTCTACGAGCAGTACTTC,CASSQGASFLYEQYF
-,-,TRBV5-6,TRBJ1-2,TGTGCCAGCAGCTTGAGAGATCCGGGCGGCTACACCTTC,CASSLRDPGGYTF
TRBD1,-,TRBV9,TRBJ1-3,TGTGCCAGCAGCGTAGAAGGACAGGATGGAAACACCATATATTTT,CASSVEGQDGNTIYF
TRBD2,-,TRBV5-4,TRBJ2-3,TGTGCCAGCAGCTTGGGACTAGCGGGACGAGATACGCAGTATTTT,CASSLGLAGRDTQYF
TRBD1,-,TRBV10-3,TRBJ1-2,TGTGCCATCAGTGAGTCGGGTGTTTCAAGACAGGGGGCGCCTGGCTACACCTTC,CAISESGVSRQGAPGYTF
-,-,TRBV6-5,TRBJ2-7,TGTGCCAGCAGTTACTCTTCTAGCCCTCTGTCCTACGAGCAGTACTTC,CASSYSSSPLSYEQYF
TRBD2,once,TRBV7-7,TRBJ2-3,TGTGCTAGCAGCCGTAGCGGGAGCACAGATACGCAGTATTTT,CASSRSGSTDTQYF
TRBD2,-,TRBV30,TRBJ2-1,TGTGCCTGGAGTTCGGGCCTAGCGGACAATGAGCAGTTCTTC,CAWSSGLADNEQFF
-,once,TRBV18,TRBJ1-1,TGTGCCAGCTCACCAGTGGGGACTGAAGCTTTCTTT,CASSPVGTEAFF